This entry lists 14 T cell receptor beta chains sequenced from one sample in a study of T cell responses to AZD1222 COVID-19 vaccine. Using immunoSEQ multiplex PCR, the repertoire was profiled, and TCRdb retains in-frame clones only, with some absent. Among fewer than 180,000 clones listed, 92% were seen once. The source material was peripheral blood, sampled 28 days after the second AZD1222 dose. These receptors were obtained from an adult who received the AZD1222 COVID-19 vaccine.

This clone has a single count. This chain uses TRBV7-3 with TRBJ1-1; D call uncertain. The CDR3 extends over 15 amino acids. Germline assignment: CDR1 SGHTA and CDR2 FQGTGA. V lost 1 base to trimming and J lost 0 bases, with 9 bases between them. This chain's CDR3 is CASSLSLTMNTEAFF. The CDR3 DNA sequence: TGTGCCAGCAGCTTAAGCCTAACAATGAACACTGAAGCTTTCTTT.

The chain joins TRBV5-4 to TRBJ2-5, with 8 bases matching TRBD2. V gave up 4 bases and J gave up 2 bases; unmatched junction bases: 4. Germline CDR1 SGHNT, CDR2 YYREEE (reference sequence). The CDR3 runs to 14 residues. The CDR3 is CASSPGTRQETQYF. The CDR3 region has the DNA TGTGCCAGCAGCCCAGGGACTAGACAAGAGACCCAGTACTTC.

As DNA, the CDR3 is TGTGCCAGCAGTTTATATTCGGGTGAGACTAGACCGGGTACGCAGTATTTT. Residues: CASSLYSGETRPGTQYF. J is TRBJ2-3 and V is TRBV28, with D perhaps TRBD2 (6 bases). The CDR3 has 17 amino acids. The germline gives CDR1 MDHEN, CDR2 SYDVKM. Trimming took off 1 base at V and 8 bases at J, with 22 bases between the two ends.

A single count supports this clone. V gene TRBV5-1 combines with J gene TRBJ2-5; perhaps D is TRBD1 or TRBD2 (6 bases each). This CDR3 contains 16 residues. Germline CDR1 and CDR2: SGHRS and YFSETQ. The V end was cut by 1 base, the J end by 1 base, with 14 bases between. CDR3: CASSLPGGLLQETQYF. The CDR3 nucleotides are TGCGCCAGCAGCTTGCCCGGGGGCTTACTCCAAGAGACCCAGTACTTC.

The V and J genes are TRBV19 and TRBJ1-3, with 7 bases lining up with TRBD1. Germline V gene data show CDR1 as LNHDA and CDR2 as SQIVND (reference sequence). Losses at the gene ends were 6 bases for V and 1 base for J; bases not matched to a gene: 0. The CDR3 is 13 residues long. DNA of the CDR3: TGTGCCAGTAGGGACAGGTCTGGAAACACCATATATTTT. As protein: CASRDRSGNTIYF.

This chain joins TRBV14 and TRBJ1-1; no clear D gene. Germline-derived CDR1 and CDR2 are SGHDN and FVKESK. V was pared by 1 base and J by 0 bases, with 3 bases between. This CDR3 region has 13 residues. This CDR3 is CASSQALNTEAFF. Written as DNA, the CDR3 is TGTGCCAGCAGCCAAGCGTTGAACACTGAAGCTTTCTTT.

This rearrangement joins TRBV7-3 to TRBJ2-1, with 10 bases aligning to TRBD2. Germline V gene sequence: CDR1 SGHTA, CDR2 FQGTGA. The V gene end was trimmed by 5 bases and the J gene end by 4 bases; junction bases not matched to a gene: 5. CDR3 length: 15 amino acids. The CDR3 loop is CASSGGLAAYNEQFF. The CDR3 region has the DNA TGTGCCAGCAGCGGAGGACTAGCGGCATACAATGAGCAGTTCTTC. Combining the CDR3 with reference TRBV7-3 and TRBJ2-1 gives the whole variable domain GAGVSQTPSNKVTEKGKYVELRCDPISGHTALYWYRQSLGQGPEFLIYFQGTGAADDSGLPNDRFFAVRPEGSVSTLKIQRTERGDSAVYLCASSGGLAAYNEQFFGPGTRLTVL.

This clone appeared a single time. The rearrangement uses TRBV11-3 and TRBJ1-1, with D perhaps TRBD1 (5 bases). CDR3 size: 17 residues. From germline, CDR1 is SGHNT and CDR2 YENEEA. V lost 0 bases to trimming and J lost 4 bases, with 18 bases between them. This chain's CDR3 is CASSLDNRARVGTEAFF. In DNA form, the CDR3 reads TGTGCCAGCAGCTTAGATAATCGGGCCAGGGTGGGCACTGAAGCTTTCTTT.

This chain uses TRBV2 with TRBJ2-3; D tentatively fits TRBD1 or TRBD2 (6 bases each). Germline V gene data show CDR1 as SNHLY and CDR2 as FYNNEI. The CDR3 is made up of 11 amino acids. V shed 11 bases and J shed 6 bases, with 12 bases lying between them. Here the CDR3 DNA reads TGTGCCCGGTCGGGGGCGGATACGCAGTATTTT. Protein product: CARSGADTQYF.

V is TRBV3-1 (or the pseudogene TRBV3-2) and J is TRBJ2-1; either TRBD1 or TRBD2 may supply D (5 bases each). The CDR3 runs to 16 residues. Trimming took 3 bases from V and 4 from J, leaving 16 bases between them. The germline CDR1 and CDR2 sequences are LGHDT and YNNKEL (reference sequence). CDR3 nucleotide sequence: TGTGCCAGCAGCCAGGGGAGTAGGGACCCATACAATGAGCAGTTCTTC. The encoded protein is CASSQGSRDPYNEQFF.

This chain links TRBV9 with TRBJ2-5; a possible D gene is TRBD1 (6 bases). The CDR3 contains 15 residues. The ends were cut back, 4 bases at V and 5 bases at J, with 18 bases in the middle. Germline CDR1 and CDR2: SGDLS and YYNGEE. The CDR3 DNA is TGTGCCAGCAGCTGGAACAGGGTCACGGTCGAGACCCAGTACTTC. It encodes CASSWNRVTVETQYF.

Here the CDR3 DNA reads TGTGCCACCAGCAGCCTCTCTCGCAGCAATCAGCCCCAGCATTTT. This gives the protein CATSSLSRSNQPQHF. This chain connects TRBV15 to TRBJ1-5; D unclear. Germline lookup yields CDR1 LNHNV and CDR2 YYDKDF (reference sequence). The CDR3 extends over 15 amino acids. Trimming removed 3 bases from V and 1 base from J, with 10 bases in between.

The chain links TRBV4-3 to TRBJ2-7; 9 nucleotides line up with TRBD2. The germline CDR1 and CDR2 sequences are LGHNA and YSLEER. The CDR3 has 15 residues. V lost 1 base to trimming and J lost 5 bases; unmatched junction nucleotides: 6. CDR3 loop: CASSQVAGGPHEQYF. DNA for the CDR3: TGCGCCAGCAGCCAAGTTGCGGGAGGGCCCCACGAGCAGTACTTC.

The sample holds one count of this clone. The gene calls are TRBV5-4 and TRBJ1-1; 8 nucleotides agree with TRBD1. The junction had 9 bases not matched to a gene; V was cut back by 4 bases and J by 4 bases. The CDR3 contains 15 residues. Germline CDR1 reads SGHNT; CDR2 reads YYREEE (reference sequence). The CDR3: CASSGPGQATTEAFF. The CDR3, as DNA: TGTGCCAGCAGCGGGCCGGGACAGGCGACCACTGAAGCTTTCTTT.